This TCR beta chain was retrieved from a study of yellow fever vaccine responses in identical twins. The CDR3 is made up of 15 amino acids. The V end was cut by 0 bases, the J end by 6 bases, with 12 bases between. The germline V gene encodes CDR1 LGHDT and CDR2 YNNKEL (reference sequence). TCRdb independently ran MiXCR on the RT-PCR reads; one entry per CDR3 protein. The sample lists under 25,000 distinct CDR3 sequences, under 75% occurring once. Sequences were derived from T cells from blood (PBMCs), unsorted or a sorted subset (not recorded which), sampled before or after yellow fever vaccination (not recorded which). The rearrangement links TRBV3-1 to TRBJ2-1; D might be TRBD2 (6 bases). The receptor's source is a woman in her late teens or twenties who received the yellow fever vaccine. The CDR3 reads CASSQDLTGGNEQFF. The CDR3 coding sequence is TGTGCCAGCAGCCAAGATCTCACCGGGGGCAATGAGCAGTTCTTC.